This T cell receptor beta chain originates from a study of OX40 agonist ivuxolimab in advanced cancers. Context from the whole study: Ivuxolimab was an agonistic, fully human IgG2 monoclonal antibody directed against OX40 (CD134), a costimulatory receptor. Intravenous ivuxolimab was administered to patients every 2 weeks at six dose levels: 0.01, 0.1, 0.3, 1.5, 3 and 10 mg/kg. Of the approximately 54 patients in dose escalation, some 20 had hepatocellular carcinoma, some 15 had melanoma, 9 had renal cell carcinoma and 9 had head and neck cancer. The dose-escalation cohort was about 86% male with a mean age of roughly 60 years, ranging from roughly 23 to 90. Prior anti-PD-1, anti-PD-L1 or anti-CTLA-4 therapy was permitted, and checkpoint inhibitors had been received by around 39% of dose-escalation patients. Three dose-escalation patients achieved partial responses, one with hepatocellular carcinoma and two with cutaneous melanoma. Peripheral TCRbeta sequencing was intended to test whether TCR sequence diversity was altered and clonal T-cell expansion was caused by ivuxolimab. The paper reports the monotherapy dose-escalation portion (N of about 47 patients) of the phase I ivuxolimab trial.

Patients with autoimmune disease history or receiving systemic immunosuppression were excluded from the trial. Peripheral blood for TCR sequencing was collected from all dose cohorts at baseline, on cycle 4 day 1, and on cycle 7 day 1. The samples were taken from a phase I, first-in-human, multicenter, open-label dose-escalation trial of ivuxolimab. Adults with locally advanced or metastatic melanoma, renal cell, hepatocellular, or head and neck squamous cell carcinoma were enrolled in the trial. Before TCR sequencing, CD4+ and CD8+ T cells were separately sorted from peripheral blood. In the case of this clone: Its cognate antigen has yet to be identified. No base qualities exist here, and no much larger clone lies one base off it.

Beyond this particular receptor, the publication reports: At doses from 0.1 to 3.0 mg/kg, clonal expansion was seen in both CD4+ and CD8+ blood T cells between baseline and week 6. Low levels of normalized T-cell clonal expansion were also seen in some patients who did not respond. Partial responders in the 0.1-3.0 mg/kg groups had among the lowest normalized peripheral clonal expansion, especially among CD8+ T cells. After ivuxolimab, more expanded clones were found on average in CD8+ T cells than in CD4+ T cells. The antigen specificity of the peripheral T cells that underwent clonal expansion was not determined.

The junction carries 14 bases between V and J, which are trimmed by 5 bases and 1 base respectively. Per the germline V gene (reference sequence), SGHAT is the CDR1 and FQDESV is the CDR2. The CDR3 spans 15 residues, from the cysteine through the phenylalanine. Only the CDR3 DNA stays, 45 bases, in frame from base 1. Genomic DNA was isolated from the sorted cells so that the TCRbeta CDR3 region could be sequenced. The immunoSEQ Assay was used for sequencing of TCRbeta CDR3 regions. This is the immuneACCESS table as TCRdb keeps it, with only in-frame sequences that have V and J called. A part of the clones is gone; compared with another copy, unresolved V genes explain less than half, and the rest is unexplained. The sample table lists more than 65,000 clones, about 78% of them with a count of one. In total, the top ten clones hold roughly 4.9% of the sample.

In this chain, TRBV11-1 is recombined with TRBJ2-5; no D gene can be assigned with confidence. The source material was CD4+ or CD8+ T cells sorted from blood, sampled in a trial of the OX40 agonist ivuxolimab. The TCR sequence derives from an adult with an advanced solid tumor such as melanoma, head and neck, liver or kidney cancer. CDR3 reads: CASSRSGGPQETQYF. Read as DNA, the sequence is TGTGCCAGCAGCCGCTCAGGTGGTCCCCAAGAGACCCAGTACTTC.